These 11 T cell receptor beta chains originate from one sample sequenced in a study of memory CD4+ T cells and cytomegalovirus serostatus. This table comes from immunoSEQ multiplex PCR, and its TCRdb copy is limited to in-frame clones, with some not included. The sample records about 56,000 clones, more than 75% being singletons. The sort gate was single viable CD3+CD4+CD8-CD45RO+ cells for memory CD4+ T cells. The sample comprised memory CD4+ T cells from blood. All receptors derive from an adult in good health and CMV-seronegative.

J is TRBJ1-1 and V is TRBV6-5; 7 nucleotides agree with TRBD1. This CDR3 spans 12 amino acids. With V trimmed by 5 bases and J by 8 bases, 5 bases remained unmatched. The germline V gene encodes CDR1 MNHEY and CDR2 SVGAGI. The CDR3 DNA reads TGTGCCAGCAGTCCAACGGACAGGGAAGCTTTCTTT. The encoded protein is CASSPTDREAFF.

This clone was detected once. The V and J genes are TRBV19 and TRBJ1-2; no reliable D call. Trimming stripped 2 bases from V and 6 bases from J, with 7 bases between. Germline-derived CDR1 and CDR2 are LNHDA and SQIVND (reference sequence). This CDR3 region has 12 residues. This CDR3 reads CASSIYADGYTF. CDR3 coding DNA: TGTGCCAGTAGTATATATGCTGATGGCTACACCTTC.

This clone was seen more than once but under ten times. The chain carries TRBV30 and TRBJ1-1, with D perhaps TRBD1 (6 bases). The CDR3 is made up of 11 amino acids. Germline CDR1 reads GTSNPN; CDR2 reads SVGIG (reference sequence). V was clipped by 5 bases and J by 5 bases, with 9 bases between them. The CDR3 nucleotides read TGTGCCTGGGCGGACAGAACTGAAGCTTTCTTT. Its protein is CAWADRTEAFF.

The table lists this clone with a few counts. This chain uses TRBV6-6 with TRBJ2-2; no reliable D call. CDR1 MNHNY and CDR2 SVGAGI come from the germline V gene (reference sequence). V was cut by 6 bases and J by 4 bases, with 6 bases left in between. The CDR3 totals 12 residues. The CDR3 sequence: CASSWSTGELFF. Written as DNA, the CDR3 is TGTGCCAGCAGCTGGTCCACCGGGGAGCTGTTTTTT.

This chain uses TRBV28 with TRBJ1-1, with a tentative D call TRBD1 (5 bases). Germline CDR1 and CDR2: MDHEN and SYDVKM. This CDR3 region has 15 residues. The V and J ends lost 5 bases and 4 bases respectively, with 17 bases between them. Here the CDR3 DNA reads TGTGCCAGCAGTCCCTTGGAGGGGCGAGGCACTGAAGCTTTCTTT. It codes for CASSPLEGRGTEAFF.

This clone was observed a handful of times. V usage is TRBV5-1 and J usage is TRBJ2-6; 14 bases align to TRBD2. Unmatched junction bases numbered 16, after V lost 3 bases and J lost 2 bases. CDR1 and CDR2 from the germline V gene are SGHRS and YFSETQ. The CDR3 is made up of 22 amino acids. Here the CDR3 DNA reads TGCGCCAGCAGCTACCAACTCGAATACAGGGGACTAGCGGGGGCTGGGGCCAACGTCCTGACTTTC. Translation: CASSYQLEYRGLAGAGANVLTF.

The genes are TRBV7-9 and TRBJ1-3; D gene ambiguous. Germline V gene lookup returns CDR1 SEHNR and CDR2 FQNEAQ (reference sequence). With 1 base removed from V and 2 bases from J, the gap between germline ends came to 3 bases. The CDR3 sequence is 13 residues long. The CDR3 spells CASSLEAGNTIYF. The CDR3 DNA reads TGTGCCAGCAGCTTAGAGGCTGGAAACACCATATATTTT.

J is TRBJ1-2 and V is TRBV7-2, with 8 bases aligning to TRBD1. Trimming removed 6 bases from V and 8 bases from J; junction bases left unmatched: 8. The CDR3 spans 13 residues. Germline values: CDR1 SGHTA, CDR2 FQGNSA. DNA of the CDR3: TGTGCCAGCAGATTTGGACAGGGTGTAGGCTACACCTTC. Its protein product is CASRFGQGVGYTF.

This chain connects TRBV6-5 to TRBJ1-1; D is unresolved. The CDR3 loop spans 15 amino acids. The germline V gene has CDR1 MNHEY and CDR2 SVGAGI. Trimming shortened V by 2 bases and J by 0 bases, and 10 bases separated the two germline ends. The CDR3 DNA sequence: TGTGCCAGCAGTTACGCGCGGCAGATGAACACTGAAGCTTTCTTT. It codes for CASSYARQMNTEAFF.

The rearrangement joins TRBV5-8 to TRBJ2-6; 7 nucleotides match TRBD1. Germline values: CDR1 SGHTS, CDR2 YDEGEE. This CDR3 comprises 18 residues. V lost 7 bases, J lost 3 bases, and 16 bases stayed unmatched. CDR3 sequence: CASRTYTGALGGANVLTF. CDR3 bases: TGTGCCAGCCGGACTTATACAGGGGCCCTTGGTGGGGCCAACGTCCTGACTTTC.

V usage is TRBV7-3 and J usage is TRBJ2-3; 8 bases align to TRBD2. V was pared by 5 bases and J by 4 bases, with 8 bases of the junction left unmatched. The CDR3 has 15 amino acids. Germline V lookup: CDR1 SGHTA, CDR2 FQGTGA. This CDR3 is CASSTTGGPPDTQYF. The CDR3 DNA follows: TGTGCCAGCAGCACGACGGGGGGGCCCCCAGATACGCAGTATTTT.